This TCR beta chain was found in a study of Ad26.COV2.S vaccination and SARS-CoV-2 variants. V was pared by 4 bases and J by 4 bases, with 20 bases between. Germline V gene data show CDR1 as KGHSH and CDR2 as LQKENI. The CDR3 consists of 17 residues. TCRdb's copy holds only in-frame clones and misses some; the assay was immunoSEQ multiplex PCR. The table has about 440,000 clones, less than 95% seen once. Treatment described: 15 to 20 received Ad26.COV2.S at low or high dose, single or two shots; a few received placebo; per-sample allocation not given. Sampling happened 63 days after the first vaccine or placebo injection. Donation came from an adult in Boston who was aged 18-55 years.

This TCR derives from a person between 18 and 65 years old who received the Ad26.COV2.S COVID-19 vaccine or a placebo. Sequenced here: peripheral blood, sampled in a trial of Ad26.COV2.S vaccine versus placebo. The V gene is TRBV18, the J gene TRBJ1-3, with a possible D match to TRBD1 (5 bases). This chain's CDR3 is CASSLEGPTGVGNTIYF. CDR3 DNA sequence: TGTGCCAGCTCACTGGAGGGGCCTACGGGGGTCGGAAACACCATATATTTT.